This TCR beta chain was observed in a study of CXCR3-negative and CXCR3-positive naive CD8 T cells (dated by TCRdb to the late 2010s). A note on the overall study: In total, 130 million to 150 million TRB reads were obtained, which works out to roughly 1.5 +/- 0.3 million reads per library. Diversity and physicochemical repertoire analyses were performed on about a dozen donors pooled from two independent experiments. The TRBV-TRBJ cluster analysis covered naive subsets from roughly five donors and memory cells from 3 donors.

Sequencing instrument: NextSeq 550. The Human TCR Profiling Kit (MiLaboratory) was used to prepare UMI-labeled 5' RACE TRB cDNA libraries. cDNA synthesis used the entire amount of extracted RNA, and PCR amplification then used the entire amount of cDNA produced. Libraries were prepared in parallel using an identical number of PCR cycles. For the original study's pipeline: With a requirement of at least two reads per UMI, MIGEC and MiXCR extracted about 50,000 +/- 10,000 unique UMI-labeled TRB cDNA molecules per library. On average, each library contained approximately 40,000 +/- 10,000 functional in-frame TRB CDR3 nucleotide clonotypes without stop codons. Diversity metrics, including normalized Shannon-Wiener and Chao1, were computed in VDJtools after downsampling to 5000 UMI-labeled TRB molecules per sample. VDJtools computed clonotype-size-weighted physicochemical properties of the central five CDR3 residues: interaction energy, strength, volume and Kidera factor 4. TCRdb reprocessed the reads and assigns one entry to each CDR3 protein sequence, leaving out DNA. The V and J calls were determined by TCRdb, not by the authors. For this sample, the table gives roughly 100,000 distinct CDR3 sequences. 0.38% of the sample is in the top ten clones.

For each CD8+ T cell subset, flow sorting was done in triplicate, and 300,000 to 350,000 cells per subset went directly into RLT lysis buffer. To keep memory contaminants out, a stringent definition of naive CD8+ T cells was applied: CD45RO-CCR7+CD27+CD95-. Standard density gradient centrifugation was used to isolate peripheral blood mononuclear cells from buffy coats. A FACSAria III was used to flow-sort naive CXCR3-negative and CXCR3-positive CD8+ T cells. An RNeasy Mini Kit was used to extract total RNA from the sorted cells. Comments on this clonotype: It has no known antigen specificity.

General study outcomes and caveats: Both naive subsets had comparably high repertoire diversity, while memory CD8+ T cells had much lower repertoire diversity. Freshly isolated PBMCs were used for most assays because CXCR3 expression partially decreased after cryopreservation. Compared with CXCR3-negative naive cells, CXCR3-positive naive cells had TRB CDR3s with higher hydrophobicity (lower Kidera factor 4), lower energy, and higher strength and volume indices. Because surface CD5, which has been linked to self-reactivity in mice, was comparable between naive subsets, TCR interaction strength was also inferred from TRB CDR3 physicochemical properties. Naive CXCR3-negative and CXCR3-positive cells from the same donor showed similar TRBV-TRBJ usage, whereas memory cells showed distinct patterns.

From the cysteine through the phenylalanine, the CDR3 covers 20 amino acids. DNA was not recorded. Via the germline V gene (reference sequence), CDR1 is LNHNV and CDR2 YYDKDF. The receptor comes from a human donor in good health. Some clones in this sample may be carry-over from other donors' samples. The chain is encoded by TRBV15 joined to TRBJ2-3; TCRdb reports TRBD2, a call that lacks DNA to check it against. Sequencing was done on a sample of naive CXCR3+ CD8+ T cells from blood. The cell subset or site label, as the study defines it: CD45RO-CCR7+CD27+CD95- naive CD8+ T cells expressing CXCR3 (TNR3+). The CDR3 here reads CATSRVGGAGGRPGTDTQYF.